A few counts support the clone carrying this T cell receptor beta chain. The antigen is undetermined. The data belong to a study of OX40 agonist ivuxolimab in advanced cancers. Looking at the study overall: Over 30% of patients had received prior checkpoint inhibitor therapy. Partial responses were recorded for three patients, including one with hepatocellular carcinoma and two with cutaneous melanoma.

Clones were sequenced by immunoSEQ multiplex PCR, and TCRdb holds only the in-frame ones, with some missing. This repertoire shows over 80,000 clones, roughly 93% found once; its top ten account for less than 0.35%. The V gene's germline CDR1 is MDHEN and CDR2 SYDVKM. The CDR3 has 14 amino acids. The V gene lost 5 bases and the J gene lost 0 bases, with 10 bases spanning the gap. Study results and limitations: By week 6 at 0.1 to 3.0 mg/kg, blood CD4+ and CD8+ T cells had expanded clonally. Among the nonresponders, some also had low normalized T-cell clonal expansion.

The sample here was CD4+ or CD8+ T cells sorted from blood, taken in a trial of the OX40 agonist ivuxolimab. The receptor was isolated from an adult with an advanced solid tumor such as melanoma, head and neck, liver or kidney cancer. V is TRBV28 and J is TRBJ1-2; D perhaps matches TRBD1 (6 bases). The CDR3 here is CASSEGQTNYGYTF. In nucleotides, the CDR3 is TGTGCCAGCAGTGAAGGACAGACTAACTATGGCTACACCTTC.